The next 24 T cell receptor beta chains were all read from a single sample in a study of T cell responses to AZD1222 COVID-19 vaccine. Clones were read by immunoSEQ multiplex PCR, and TCRdb kept only the in-frame ones, dropping some. In the table there are roughly 250,000 clones, 85% to 95% of which are singletons. Specimen: peripheral blood, collected on day 0 of AZD1222 vaccination. The source of these receptors is an adult in good health.

The V gene is TRBV27, the J gene TRBJ1-6; D is ambiguous. V lost 6 bases and J lost 0, with 12 bases in between. This CDR3 comprises 16 residues. The germline V gene encodes CDR1 MNHEY and CDR2 SMNVEV (reference sequence). CDR3 in DNA: TGTGCCAGCAGAATTGGGCCGAGCTCCTATAATTCACCCCTCCACTTT. Translation gives CASRIGPSSYNSPLHF.

J is TRBJ1-1 and V is TRBV2; TRBD1 agrees at 7 bases. Germline V gene sequence: CDR1 SNHLY, CDR2 FYNNEI. After removal of 5 bases from V and 5 bases from J, the junction contained 2 bases not matched to a gene. The CDR3 totals 12 residues. The CDR3 reads CASSPGGTEAFF. In DNA, the CDR3 is TGTGCCAGCAGTCCAGGGGGGACTGAAGCTTTCTTT.

V and J are TRBV7-2 and TRBJ2-5, with TRBD1 matching 12 bases. Germline CDR1 and CDR2: SGHTA and FQGNSA. This CDR3 spans 16 amino acids. V gave up 3 bases and J gave up 5 bases; unmatched junction bases: 7. The CDR3 DNA is TGTGCCAGCAGCTTCCGGGACAGGGGGCGCTGGGAGACCCAGTACTTC. Translation: CASSFRDRGRWETQYF.

The chain joins TRBV5-1 to TRBJ2-1; either TRBD1 or TRBD2 may supply D (5 bases each). Trimming removed 6 bases from V and 3 bases from J, with 19 bases in between. There are 16 residues in the CDR3. Germline-derived CDR1 and CDR2 are SGHRS and YFSETQ. CDR3 DNA: TGCGCCAGCAACCCATGGGGGACGGATGACTACAATGAGCAGTTCTTC. Protein: CASNPWGTDDYNEQFF.

The chain recombines TRBV2 with TRBJ1-6; D unresolved. Germline lookup yields CDR1 SNHLY and CDR2 FYNNEI. Between the trimmed V and J ends, which lost 8 bases and 0 bases, there was a span of 8 bases. CDR3 size: 14 residues. Here the CDR3 reads CASGESSYNSPLHF. CDR3 nucleotides: TGTGCCAGCGGGGAGAGCTCCTATAATTCACCCCTCCACTTT.

This sequence joins TRBV27 and TRBJ1-1, with 9 bases that match TRBD1. Germline CDR1 is MNHEY and CDR2 is SMNVEV (reference sequence). J lost 5 bases, V lost 3 bases, and 7 bases had no gene match. This CDR3 is built from 15 residues. CDR3 sequence: CASSLQQGAGTEAFF. CDR3 nucleotides: TGTGCCAGCAGTTTGCAACAGGGGGCTGGTACTGAAGCTTTCTTT.

V and J are TRBV9 and TRBJ1-3, with D possibly TRBD1 on 5 matching bases. Germline-derived CDR1 and CDR2 are SGDLS and YYNGEE. With 2 bases removed from V and 4 bases from J, the gap between germline ends came to 10 bases. The CDR3 consists of 14 residues. The CDR3 nucleotides are TGTGCCAGCAGCGTCGGAGGGGACGGAAACACCATATATTTT. Its translation is CASSVGGDGNTIYF.

The V call is TRBV3-1 (or the pseudogene TRBV3-2), the J call TRBJ1-6; no clear D. Looked up from germline, CDR1 is LGHDT and CDR2 is YNNKEL (reference sequence). The V gene lost 3 bases and the J gene lost 15 bases, with 18 bases spanning the gap. The CDR3 length is 14 residues. Here the CDR3 reads CASSQAPKPSYLHF. CDR3 sequence (DNA): TGTGCCAGCAGCCAGGCCCCGAAGCCCTCTTACCTCCACTTT.

The CDR3: CASSTGSGLGTQYF. The CDR3 region has the DNA TGTGCCAGTAGTACAGGGTCGGGGTTGGGGACCCAGTACTTC. J is TRBJ2-5 and V is TRBV19; the D gene could be TRBD1 or TRBD2 (5 bases each). V was pared by 4 bases and J by 7 bases, with 16 bases between. This CDR3 has 14 amino acids. Germline lookup yields CDR1 LNHDA and CDR2 SQIVND (reference sequence).

On this clone itself: This CDR3 is also generated by other DNA sequences in the sample. CDR3 region: CASSGTGNQPQHF. CDR3 sequence (DNA): TGTGCCAGTAGTGGAACGGGAAATCAGCCCCAGCATTTT. The V gene is TRBV19, the J gene TRBJ1-5, with D uncertain. With 5 bases removed from V and 4 bases from J, the gap between germline ends came to 9 bases. The CDR3 consists of 13 residues. From germline, CDR1 is LNHDA and CDR2 SQIVND (reference sequence).

This chain connects TRBV7-9 to TRBJ1-6, with D possibly being TRBD1 (5 bases). V was trimmed by 2 bases and J by 11 bases, leaving 13 bases between them. Germline V gene lookup returns CDR1 SEHNR and CDR2 FQNEAQ (reference sequence). The CDR3 extends over 14 amino acids. The CDR3 loop reads CASSLPGNGAPLHF. CDR3 in DNA: TGTGCCAGCAGCTTACCAGGGAACGGTGCACCCCTCCACTTT.

The count of this clone is one. The V gene is TRBV12-3 or TRBV12-4, the J gene TRBJ1-2; a possible D gene is TRBD1 (5 bases). The CDR3 extends over 13 amino acids. The ends were cut back, 3 bases at V and 4 bases at J, with 9 bases in the middle. CDR3 DNA sequence: TGTGCCAGCAGTTTGGGGCAGGGCTATGGCTACACCTTC. Its translation is CASSLGQGYGYTF.

The rearrangement joins TRBV5-1 to TRBJ2-7; TRBD1 agrees at 12 bases. This CDR3 is 14 amino acids long. In germline, CDR1 is SGHRS, CDR2 YFSETQ. V dropped 6 bases and J dropped 0; count of bases not matched to a gene: 1. This chain's CDR3 is CASKGQGASYEQYF. For the CDR3, the DNA is TGCGCCAGCAAGGGACAGGGGGCCTCCTACGAGCAGTACTTC.

The chain uses TRBV7-8 and TRBJ1-4; 7 nucleotides align to TRBD1. This CDR3 is built from 17 residues. The V and J ends lost 5 bases and 1 base, in that order; junction bases with no gene match: 10. CDR1 is SGHVS and CDR2 is FQNEAQ in the germline V gene. CDR3 amino acids: CASSVGDSWGTNEKLFF. The CDR3 DNA follows: TGTGCCAGCAGCGTAGGGGACAGCTGGGGAACTAATGAAAAACTGTTTTTT.

The sample holds one count of this clone. The gene calls are TRBV4-1 and TRBJ1-3; 9 bases align to TRBD1. Per the germline V gene, CDR1 is MGHRA and CDR2 is YSYEKL. Unmatched junction bases numbered 8, after V lost 1 base and J lost 4 bases. The CDR3 runs to 17 residues. The CDR3 is CASSQGAGQGDGNTIYF. The CDR3 bases are TGCGCCAGCAGCCAAGGCGCGGGACAGGGTGACGGAAACACCATATATTTT.

The CDR3 sequence: CASSPPPSSEQFF. For the CDR3, the DNA is TGTGCCAGTAGTCCCCCCCCCAGCAGCGAGCAGTTCTTC. The chain uses TRBV19 and TRBJ2-1; D unclear. The CDR3 loop spans 13 amino acids. Trimming shortened V by 5 bases and J by 10 bases, and 15 bases separated the two germline ends. CDR1 and CDR2 from the germline V gene are LNHDA and SQIVND (reference sequence).

This chain connects TRBV4-1 to TRBJ2-7, with TRBD2 matching 14 bases. This CDR3 spans 17 amino acids. Looked up from germline, CDR1 is MGHRA and CDR2 is YSYEKL. Trimming cost V 1 base and J 2 bases; bases outside gene matches: 4. CDR3: CASSQGLAGGPTYEQYF. In nucleotides, the CDR3 is TGCGCCAGCAGCCAAGGACTAGCGGGAGGGCCAACCTACGAGCAGTACTTC.

The chain combines TRBV7-3 with TRBJ1-5, with D perhaps matching TRBD1 (5 bases). Germline CDR1 and CDR2: SGHTA and FQGTGA. V lost 5 bases and J 4 bases, leaving 15 bases between the germline ends. The CDR3 totals 15 residues. The CDR3 sequence: CASSHNGRQNQPQHF. DNA for the CDR3: TGTGCCAGCAGCCACAATGGACGACAGAATCAGCCCCAGCATTTT.

This rearrangement joins TRBV3-1 (or the pseudogene TRBV3-2) to TRBJ1-2, with D perhaps TRBD1 (6 bases). The V gene lost 0 bases and the J gene lost 5 bases, with 16 bases spanning the gap. CDR1 is LGHDT, CDR2 YNNKEL, per germline (reference sequence). CDR3 length equals 16 residues. CDR3 sequence: CASSQDGGGGGYGYTF. The CDR3 DNA is TGTGCCAGCAGCCAAGATGGTGGGGGAGGGGGTTATGGCTACACCTTC.

This chain connects TRBV27 to TRBJ2-7, with 7 bases identical to TRBD2. Germline V gene data show CDR1 as MNHEY and CDR2 as SMNVEV (reference sequence). The CDR3 consists of 13 residues. V lost 6 bases, J lost 6 bases, and 8 bases stayed unmatched. The CDR3 bases are TGTGCCAGCAGCACCCTATGGGGGGGCGAGCAGTACTTC. The encoded protein is CASSTLWGGEQYF.

This clone appeared once. The chain is built from TRBV19 and TRBJ2-2; no reliable D call. The CDR3 spans 13 residues. Trimming took 3 bases from V and 7 from J, leaving 9 bases between them. Per the germline V gene, CDR1 is LNHDA and CDR2 is SQIVND (reference sequence). For the CDR3, the DNA is TGTGCCAGTAGTATGATACGGGTCGGGGAGCTGTTTTTT. Translating gives CASSMIRVGELFF.

V and J are TRBV5-1 and TRBJ2-2; 7 bases are a match to TRBD1. From germline, CDR1 is SGHRS and CDR2 YFSETQ. The CDR3 runs to 18 residues. V was pared by 3 bases and J by 0 bases, with 11 bases of the junction left unmatched. Here the CDR3 reads CASSSWGLQGTNTGELFF. CDR3 sequence (DNA): TGCGCCAGCAGCTCGTGGGGCCTACAGGGGACGAACACCGGGGAGCTGTTTTTT.

This clone was recorded once. This chain links TRBV3-1 (or the pseudogene TRBV3-2) with TRBJ2-4; 12 positions agree with TRBD2. The CDR3 consists of 16 residues. Germline V lookup: CDR1 LGHDT, CDR2 YNNKEL (reference sequence). J was trimmed by 0 bases and V by 5 bases; bases with no gene match: 2. The CDR3 spells CASSMGLAGAKNIQYF. The CDR3 DNA follows: TGTGCCAGCAGCATGGGACTAGCGGGAGCCAAAAACATTCAGTACTTC.

About this clone: Sequence at one end of the junction differs from germline and may be a read error. This sequence joins TRBV20-1 and TRBJ1-2; D not certain. Per germline, CDR1 DFQATT and CDR2 SNEGSKA (reference sequence). CDR3 length equals 8 residues. CDR3 DNA sequence: TGCAGTGCTAGAGGCGGGATCTTC. This codes for CSARGGIF.